The clone carrying this TCR beta chain has a count of ten or more. The antigen remains unidentified. The CDR3 sequence is 14 residues long. V was trimmed by 0 bases and J by 2 bases, leaving 7 bases between them. cDNA carried unique molecular identifiers, and a universal primer site was added by template switching. A single record per CDR3 protein comes from TCRdb applying MiXCR to the 5' RACE reads. The data contain 400,000 to 500,000 distinct CDR3 sequences, less than 20% of them singletons. The data are from a study of identical twins. Notes on the study in general: In beta out-of-frame sequences, the excess sharing between twins was weaker. Twin-shared out-of-frame alpha sequences were enriched for low generation probability.

The chain joins TRBV12-3 or TRBV12-4 to TRBJ2-5; a possible D gene is TRBD1 (6 bases). The sequenced sample was naive T cells sorted from blood. This receptor was taken from a man aged 50 to 59 in good health. In DNA form, the CDR3 reads TGTGCCAGCAGTTTAGCCCAGGGGCAAGAGACCCAGTACTTC. This sequence encodes CASSLAQGQETQYF.